These T cell receptor beta chains were read from a single sample in a study of blood T cells in healthy people across ages. From the 5' RACE reads, TCRdb called clonotypes with MiXCR, one entry per CDR3 protein. The sample includes about 650,000 distinct CDR3 sequences, about 32% of them seen just once. Specimen: blood. The receptor set was obtained from an elderly woman in good health. The CDR3 runs from the conserved cysteine through the conserved F or W. Fields, in order: V gene, clone size, J gene, CDR3 protein. Clone size is stated in some rows and not others, as once, few, many or a class when expanded.

>TRBV11-2|.|TRBJ2-5
CASSLTLGLSYRETQYF
>TRBV5-6|few|.
CASSSTLGPYNEQYF
>TRBV7-9|.|.
CASSLDQGILNEQYF
>TRBV6-1|many|TRBJ2-7
CASSGRTAWEQYF
>TRBV6-2/TRBV6-3|.|TRBJ1-5
CASTVPDGQRGQPQHF
>TRBV19|many|TRBJ2-5
CASSPRVVETQYF
>TRBV20-1|.|TRBJ1-2
CSAKQVAYGYTF
>TRBV5-6|.|TRBJ1-1
CASSWRNTEAFF
>TRBV6-5|many|TRBJ1-1
CASSYGGTEAFF
>TRBV6-2/TRBV6-3|many|TRBJ2-7
CASSQSGTAIHEQYF
>TRBV9|.|TRBJ2-3
CASSPQLSGDRDTQYF
>TRBV12-3/TRBV12-4|many|TRBJ1-1
CASSSPVWGGAEAFF
>TRBV7-2|once|TRBJ2-5
CASSSGSIKETQYF
>TRBV5-1|.|TRBJ1-4
CASSLDYRGGEKLFF
>TRBV7-2|.|TRBJ2-5
CPGSQRWGLETQYF
>TRBV21-1|many|TRBJ2-1
CARTGSDEQFF
>TRBV7-6|once|TRBJ2-1
CASSLLLAGVSNEQFF
>TRBV5-5|.|TRBJ2-5
CASSALVLGQETQYF
>TRBV20-1|many|TRBJ1-4
CSARLLGREKLFF
>TRBV5-6|many|TRBJ1-1
CASSVRGEAFF
>TRBV19|.|TRBJ2-7
CASSPAGIYEQYF
>TRBV12-3/TRBV12-4|many|TRBJ1-5
CASSLSGQDNQPQHF
>TRBV20-1|.|TRBJ2-5
CSARRQGGETQYF
>TRBV7-2|.|TRBJ1-5
CASSPGTDNQPQHF
>TRBV7-2|many|TRBJ2-3
CASSRPGAQRNTQYF
>TRBV24-1|few|TRBJ1-1
CATRSDGENTEAFF
>TRBV20-1|.|TRBJ2-2
CSASSLGELFF
>TRBV5-1|.|TRBJ2-1
CASSFEGAPYNEQFF
>TRBV6-2/TRBV6-3|many|TRBJ2-1
CASRTGGGLSYNEQFF
>TRBV6-4|.|TRBJ1-2
CASGGQGRTIGYTF
>TRBV19|many|TRBJ2-3
CASSIGRQGSTDTQYF
>TRBV5-1|many|TRBJ1-4
CASSRRSGTGEEKLFF
>TRBV12-3/TRBV12-4|few|TRBJ1-1
CASSFRPREAFF
>TRBV6-5|many|TRBJ2-5
CASSYATGGRETQYF
>TRBV20-1|.|TRBJ2-3
CSARGTSGVERDTQYF
>TRBV19|many|TRBJ1-1
CASITTHMGPALNTEAFF
>TRBV7-8|few|TRBJ1-1
CASSYDTNTEAFF
>TRBV7-8|many|TRBJ2-1
CASSLPPRPNEQFF
>TRBV20-1|.|TRBJ2-3
CSAPPTSGSTDTQYF
>TRBV28|.|TRBJ1-5
CASTIPGNNQPQHF
>TRBV19|.|TRBJ1-4
CASTPTGPYEKLFF
>TRBV27|few|TRBJ1-1
CATLPLSGGQGLNTEAFF
>TRBV10-3|many|TRBJ1-5
CAISEEEGNQPQHF
>TRBV7-4|.|TRBJ2-1
CASSPRTSEQFF
>TRBV20-1|.|TRBJ2-3
CSALGGAGDTQYF
>TRBV11-2|.|TRBJ2-1
CASSPPLAGGSYNEQFF
>TRBV2|.|TRBJ1-6
CASTLYRGYNSPLHF
>TRBV20-1|.|TRBJ2-5
CSASPPRGYQETQYF
>TRBV15|many|TRBJ1-1
CATSREEGYGRFEAFF
>TRBV27|many|TRBJ1-2
CASRYTPLGGGYNYGYTF
>TRBV4-2|.|TRBJ1-5
CASSPGDQGQYQPQHF
>TRBV7-9|.|TRBJ2-5
CASSFFLAGGYQETQYF
>TRBV15|many|TRBJ1-1
CATSREYGRRNTEAFF
>TRBV2|many|TRBJ2-7
CASKGQAVSYEQYF